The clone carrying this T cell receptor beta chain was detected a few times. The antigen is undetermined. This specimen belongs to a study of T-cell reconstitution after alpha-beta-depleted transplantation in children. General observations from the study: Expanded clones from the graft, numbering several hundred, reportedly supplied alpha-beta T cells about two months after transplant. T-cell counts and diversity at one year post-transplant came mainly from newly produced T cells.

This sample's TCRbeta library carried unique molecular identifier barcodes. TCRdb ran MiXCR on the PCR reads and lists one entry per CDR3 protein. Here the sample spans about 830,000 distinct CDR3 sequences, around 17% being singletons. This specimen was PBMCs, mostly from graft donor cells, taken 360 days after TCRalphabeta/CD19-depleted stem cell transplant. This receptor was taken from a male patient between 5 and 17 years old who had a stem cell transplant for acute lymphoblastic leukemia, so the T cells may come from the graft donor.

CDR3 in DNA: TGTGCCAGCAGCGTTTCCCAGTCATGGGGGGAGCTGTTTTTT. Protein: CASSVSQSWGELFF. The chain joins TRBV9 to TRBJ2-2; D not certain. This CDR3 spans 14 amino acids. The V gene's germline CDR1 is SGDLS and CDR2 YYNGEE. Trimming shortened V by 2 bases and J by 8 bases, and 13 bases separated the two germline ends.